This T cell receptor beta chain stems from a study of blood T cell repertoires in COVID-19. About the research overall: The United States, Italy and Spain provided the acute and convalescent COVID-19 samples. Sources were T cells, B-cell-depleted T cells, or PBMCs; the material itself was cDNA or gDNA.

Per the original methods: Reference gene primer amplification in the assay estimated nucleated cell counts. Generated by immunoSEQ multiplex PCR, the TCRdb table keeps only in-frame clones and is missing some. The DNA gave D and trimming, while V, J and clone size come from that table. The profile covers approximately 13,000 clones, with around four fifths appearing a single time and around 25% taken by the ten largest. The CDR3 runs to 13 residues. CDR1 is WNHNN and CDR2 is SYGVQD in the germline V gene (reference sequence). Trimming removed 9 bases from V and 6 bases from J; junction bases left unmatched: 10.

The source of this sequence is a woman aged 60-75 years with acute or convalescent COVID-19. The sample consisted of peripheral blood. This sequence joins TRBV10-1 and TRBJ2-7; 8 bases fit TRBD2. The CDR3 DNA reads as TGCGCCAGTTCGACTAGCGTCGGGACCGAGCAGTACTTC. Protein product: CASSTSVGTEQYF.